This TCR beta chain was obtained from a study of T-cell reconstitution after alpha-beta-depleted transplantation in children. Looked up from germline, CDR1 is SGHRS and CDR2 is YFSETQ. Trimming pared 3 bases from V and 9 bases from J, leaving 18 bases between. This CDR3 is 14 amino acids long. The authors prepared the TCRbeta library with unique molecular identifiers. TCRdb re-analysed the PCR reads in MiXCR, keeping a single row per CDR3 protein. The top ten clones hold about 28% of a sample with about 980,000 distinct CDR3 sequences, about 26% of them seen once. General study findings and limits: At day 60, the high TCRbeta diversity found in some patients originated from recipient T cells and thymic progenitors that had survived. Several hundred rapidly expanded clones from non-depleted graft cells reportedly supplied alpha-beta T cells about two months post-transplant. A year had passed since transplant, and T-cell counts and diversity by then came mostly from newly produced T cells.

In regard to this clonotype: Its target is unknown.

This material consisted of PBMCs, mostly from graft donor cells, taken 360 days after TCRalphabeta/CD19-depleted stem cell transplant. The sequence came from a boy under two years old who had a stem cell transplant for SCID, so the T cells may come from the graft donor. The rearrangement joins TRBV5-1 to TRBJ2-5; D might be TRBD1 or TRBD2, each matching 8 bases. The CDR3 bases are TGCGCCAGCAGCTCAGCAGGGGGCGGGAGGTCCCAGTACTTC. Its protein is CASSSAGGGRSQYF.